This passage covers 10 T cell receptor beta chains from one sample sequenced in a study of blood T cell repertoires in COVID-19. Clones were sequenced by immunoSEQ multiplex PCR, and TCRdb holds only the in-frame ones, with some missing. The table shows 170,000 or so clones, with around 90% occurring only once. The source material was peripheral blood. These TCRs come from a man aged 60-69 years with COVID-19, enrolled during active disease.

The gene calls are TRBV7-2 and TRBJ1-2; 7 nucleotides align to TRBD1. Germline CDR1 SGHTA, CDR2 FQGNSA. V shed 4 bases and J 3 bases; nucleotides not matched to a gene: 2. The length of the CDR3 is 13 residues. CDR3: CASSSGGYYGYTF. The CDR3 nucleotides read TGTGCCAGCAGCTCAGGGGGATACTATGGCTACACCTTC.

The count of this clone is one. The chain uses TRBV6-1 and TRBJ2-7; 9 nucleotides agree with TRBD1. The CDR3 spans 16 residues. After removal of 4 bases from V and 3 bases from J, the junction contained 10 bases not matched to a gene. The germline V gene encodes CDR1 MNHNS and CDR2 SASEGT. CDR3 nucleotides: TGTGCCAGCAGTGCGCAAGGACAGGGGATTTTCTACGAGCAGTACTTC. It codes for CASSAQGQGIFYEQYF.

This clone has a single count. This chain links TRBV6-6 with TRBJ1-2, with D uncertain. CDR1 MNHNY and CDR2 SVGAGI come from the germline V gene (reference sequence). The V gene lost 8 bases and the J gene lost 10 bases, with 29 bases spanning the gap. This CDR3 comprises 16 residues. CDR3 amino acids: CASRTLKIDTISDYTF. For the CDR3, the DNA is TGTGCCAGCCGAACCCTCAAAATAGACACGATCAGTGACTACACCTTC.

This chain joins TRBV18 and TRBJ2-5; no clear D. V was clipped by 0 bases and J by 3 bases, with 8 bases between them. The CDR3 has 14 amino acids. From germline, CDR1 is KGHSH and CDR2 LQKENI. For the CDR3, the DNA is TGTGCCAGCTCACCACCGACACCTAAAGAGACCCAGTACTTC. Its protein product is CASSPPTPKETQYF.

The chain recombines TRBV7-8 with TRBJ1-2; the match to TRBD1 covers 7 bases. The germline V gene has CDR1 SGHVS and CDR2 FQNEAQ. V shed 1 base and J 4 bases; nucleotides not matched to a gene: 9. The CDR3 spans 16 residues. The CDR3 here is CASSLEGTGATYGYTF. The CDR3, as DNA: TGTGCCAGCAGCTTAGAGGGCACAGGGGCCACCTATGGCTACACCTTC.

The chain carries TRBV18 and TRBJ2-7; maybe TRBD1 (5 bases). The V gene's germline CDR1 is KGHSH and CDR2 LQKENI. Trimming cost V 5 bases and J 0 bases, with 14 bases left between them. CDR3 length: 15 amino acids. The CDR3 loop reads CASSTSAGLSYEQYF. In DNA, the CDR3 is TGTGCCAGCTCAACGTCGGCAGGGCTCTCCTACGAGCAGTACTTC. Based on the CDR3 plus reference TRBV18 and TRBJ2-7, the full variable domain is NAGVMQNPRHLVRRRGQEARLRCSPMKGHSHVYWYRQLPEEGLKFMVYLQKENIIDESGMPKERFSAEFPKEGPSILRIQQVVRGDSAAYFCASSTSAGLSYEQYFGPGTRLTVT.

V and J are TRBV11-2 and TRBJ2-2, with 7 bases fitting TRBD1. The CDR3 extends over 17 amino acids. Germline V gene data show CDR1 as SGHAT and CDR2 as FQNNGV. After removal of 3 bases from V and 1 base from J, the junction contained 8 bases not matched to a gene. The CDR3 spells CASSFSLGQRNTGELFF. The CDR3 coding sequence is TGTGCCAGCAGCTTTAGCCTGGGACAGAGGAACACCGGGGAGCTGTTTTTT.

This rearrangement joins TRBV7-9 to TRBJ2-2, with 9 positions matching TRBD1. V dropped 2 bases and J dropped 5; count of bases not matched to a gene: 15. The CDR3 covers 19 residues. Germline lookup yields CDR1 SEHNR and CDR2 FQNEAQ (reference sequence). The CDR3 DNA reads TGTGCCAGCAGCTTACCAATAACCGGGACAGGGCGTTATACCGGGGAGCTGTTTTTT. Its translation: CASSLPITGTGRYTGELFF.

This clone was detected a few times. The chain couples TRBV11-3 to TRBJ2-5, with 13 bases that match TRBD2. The CDR3 has 16 residues. After removal of 4 bases from V and 5 bases from J, the junction contained 7 bases not matched to a gene. CDR1 and CDR2 from the germline V gene are SGHNT and YENEEA. CDR3 in DNA: TGTGCCAGCAGCTCGGGACTAGCGGGATGGTCGGAGACCCAGTACTTC. It is translated as CASSSGLAGWSETQYF.

The V gene is TRBV10-3, the J gene TRBJ2-7, with D maybe TRBD2 (6 bases). The V gene's germline CDR1 is ENHRY and CDR2 SYGVKD. This CDR3 has 11 residues. For the CDR3, the DNA is TGTGGCACGCGGGAAAGGTTGGAGCAGTACTTC. Translating gives CGTRERLEQYF.